Given below is one TCR beta chain in context. The source of the sample is a study of T cell changes during pregnancy in multiple sclerosis. Between the trimmed V and J ends, which lost 2 bases and 5 bases, there was a span of 10 bases. There are 13 residues in the CDR3. Germline V gene sequence: CDR1 SGHDT, CDR2 YYEEEE. Clones were read by immunoSEQ multiplex PCR, and TCRdb kept only the in-frame ones, dropping some. The sample carries about 53,000 clones, roughly nine tenths recorded once. This TCR was recovered from a female donor with multiple sclerosis, enrolled in a pregnancy study. The chain has TRBV5-6 and TRBJ1-2; a possible D gene is TRBD1 (5 bases). The sequenced sample was CD8+ T cells from peripheral blood mononuclear cells, obtained before pregnancy. In DNA, the CDR3 is TGTGCCAGCAGCTTCCCGGGACTATATGGCTACACCTTC. Protein sequence: CASSFPGLYGYTF.